This is a list of T cell receptor beta chains from one sample in a study of blood T cell repertoires in COVID-19. Generated by immunoSEQ multiplex PCR, the TCRdb table keeps only in-frame clones and is missing some. Of approximately 350,000 clones detected, roughly nine tenths appear once; the ten largest clones hold roughly 1.2%. Sequences were obtained from peripheral blood. These receptors all stem from a man between 40 and 49 years old with acute or convalescent COVID-19. CDR3s include the opening cysteine and the closing phenylalanine or tryptophan. The D gene is left open where the match is weak. Size is stated for part of the rows, as once, few or many counts, or as a class when the clone is expanded.

TRBJ1-2	NA	TRBV29-1	NA	CSVEDQYRPADYGYTF	TGCAGCGTTGAAGATCAATACAGGCCCGCTGACTATGGCTACACCTTC
TRBJ1-5	NA	TRBV30	TRBD1	CAWSPRGRVIQPQHF	TGTGCCTGGAGCCCCAGGGGGCGCGTCATCCAGCCCCAGCATTTT
TRBJ1-2	NA	TRBV18	TRBD1	CASSPGQGSYGYTF	TGTGCCAGCTCACCTGGACAGGGCAGCTATGGCTACACCTTC
TRBJ2-7	NA	TRBV5-1	NA	CASSMGPRGEQYF	TGCGCCAGCAGCATGGGCCCTAGAGGCGAGCAGTACTTC
TRBJ1-1	NA	TRBV6-5	TRBD1	CASRPRTGANTEAFF	TGTGCCAGCAGACCTCGGACAGGCGCGAACACTGAAGCTTTCTTT
TRBJ1-2	NA	TRBV29-1	TRBD1	CSAGPGQGAIGYTF	TGCAGCGCCGGTCCGGGACAGGGGGCGATTGGCTACACCTTC
TRBJ1-6	NA	TRBV5-4	NA	CAKSGRDNYNSPLHF	TGTGCTAAATCAGGGAGGGATAACTATAATTCACCCCTCCACTTT
TRBJ2-7	NA	TRBV29-1	NA	CSVESTGEQYF	TGCAGCGTTGAATCGACTGGAGAGCAGTACTTC
TRBJ1-6	NA	TRBV15	TRBD1	CATSRGGTGVSPLHF	TGTGCCACCAGCAGAGGGGGGACAGGGGTTTCACCCCTCCACTTT
TRBJ2-1	NA	TRBV19	NA	CASSIAGTPNEQFF	TGTGCCAGTAGTATAGCCGGGACACCGAATGAGCAGTTCTTC
TRBJ1-3	NA	TRBV30	NA	CAWSVGLRGGNTIYF	TGTGCCTGGAGTGTCGGTCTACGGGGGGGAAACACCATATATTTT
TRBJ1-1	few	TRBV30	NA	CAWTLTVGTEAFF	TGTGCCTGGACCCTGACAGTCGGCACTGAAGCTTTCTTT
TRBJ2-7	NA	TRBV7-9	TRBD1	CASTVGTVLNEQYF	TGTGCCAGCACCGTTGGGACAGTACTCAACGAGCAGTACTTC
TRBJ2-1	NA	TRBV27	TRBD2	CASKTSGGPSSYNEQFF	TGTGCCAGCAAGACTAGCGGGGGTCCGAGCTCCTACAATGAGCAGTTCTTC